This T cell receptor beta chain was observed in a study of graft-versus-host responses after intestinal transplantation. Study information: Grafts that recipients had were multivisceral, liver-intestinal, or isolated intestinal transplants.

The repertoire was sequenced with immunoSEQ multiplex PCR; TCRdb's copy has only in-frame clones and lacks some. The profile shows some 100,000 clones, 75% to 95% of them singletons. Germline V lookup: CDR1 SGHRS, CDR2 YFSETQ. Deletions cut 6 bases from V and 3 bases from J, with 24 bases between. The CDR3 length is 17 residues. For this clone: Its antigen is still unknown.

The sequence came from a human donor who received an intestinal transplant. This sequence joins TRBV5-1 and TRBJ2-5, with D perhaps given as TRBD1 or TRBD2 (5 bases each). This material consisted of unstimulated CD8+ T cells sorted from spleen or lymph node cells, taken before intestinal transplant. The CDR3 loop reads CASNFYPSGPFKETQYF. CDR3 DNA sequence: TGCGCCAGCAACTTTTACCCCTCGGGGCCCTTTAAAGAGACCCAGTACTTC.